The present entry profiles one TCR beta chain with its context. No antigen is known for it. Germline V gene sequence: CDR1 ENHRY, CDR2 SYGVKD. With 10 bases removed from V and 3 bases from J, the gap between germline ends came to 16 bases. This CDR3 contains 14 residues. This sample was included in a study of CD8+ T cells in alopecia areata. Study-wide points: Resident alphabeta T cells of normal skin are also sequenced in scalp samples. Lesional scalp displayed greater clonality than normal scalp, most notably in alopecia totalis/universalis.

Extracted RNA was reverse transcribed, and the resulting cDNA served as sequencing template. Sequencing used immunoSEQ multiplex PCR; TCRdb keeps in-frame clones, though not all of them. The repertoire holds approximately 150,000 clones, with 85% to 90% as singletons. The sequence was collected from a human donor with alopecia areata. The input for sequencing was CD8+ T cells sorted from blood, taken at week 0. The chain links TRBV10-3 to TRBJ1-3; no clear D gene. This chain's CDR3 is CATSELQGGNTIYF. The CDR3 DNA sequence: TGTGCCACGTCCGAGCTCCAAGGTGGAAACACCATATATTTT.